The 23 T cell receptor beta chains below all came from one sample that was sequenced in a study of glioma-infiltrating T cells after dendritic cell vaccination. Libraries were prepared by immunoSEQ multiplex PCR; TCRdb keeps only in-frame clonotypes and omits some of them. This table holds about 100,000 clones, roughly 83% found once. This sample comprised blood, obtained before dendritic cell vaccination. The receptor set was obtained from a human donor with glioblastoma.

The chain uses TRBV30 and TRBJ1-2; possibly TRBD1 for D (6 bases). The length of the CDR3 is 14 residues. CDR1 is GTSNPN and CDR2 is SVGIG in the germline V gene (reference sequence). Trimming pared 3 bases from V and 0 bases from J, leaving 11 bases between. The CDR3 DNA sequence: TGTGCCTGGAGGGCACAGGGCGCTAACTATGGCTACACCTTC. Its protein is CAWRAQGANYGYTF.

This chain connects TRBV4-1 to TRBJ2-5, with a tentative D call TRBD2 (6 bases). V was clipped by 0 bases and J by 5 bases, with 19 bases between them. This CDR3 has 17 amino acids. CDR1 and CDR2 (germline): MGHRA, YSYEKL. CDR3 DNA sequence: TGCGCCAGCAGCCAAGATAGTCCTAGCGCCAGGTCGGAGACCCAGTACTTC. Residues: CASSQDSPSARSETQYF.

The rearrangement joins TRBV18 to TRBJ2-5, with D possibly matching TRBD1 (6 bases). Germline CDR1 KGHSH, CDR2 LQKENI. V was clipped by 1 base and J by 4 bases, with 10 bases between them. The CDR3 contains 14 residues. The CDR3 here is CASSPLQGPETQYF. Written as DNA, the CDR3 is TGTGCCAGCTCACCACTACAGGGTCCAGAGACCCAGTACTTC.

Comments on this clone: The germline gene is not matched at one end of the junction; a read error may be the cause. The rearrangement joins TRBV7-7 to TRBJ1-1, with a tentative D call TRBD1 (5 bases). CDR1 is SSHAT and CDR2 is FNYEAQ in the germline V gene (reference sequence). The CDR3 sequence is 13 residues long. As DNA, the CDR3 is TGTGCTAGCAGCTTAGACAAGGGGACTGAAGCTTTCTTT. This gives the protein CASSLDKGTEAFF. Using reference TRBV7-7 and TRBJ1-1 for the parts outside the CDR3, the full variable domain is GAGVSQSPRYKVTKRGQDVTLRCDPISSHATLYWYQQALGQGPEFLTYFNYEAQPDKSGLPSDRFSAERPEGSISTLTIQRTEQRDSAMYRCASSLDKGTEAFFGQGTRLTVV.

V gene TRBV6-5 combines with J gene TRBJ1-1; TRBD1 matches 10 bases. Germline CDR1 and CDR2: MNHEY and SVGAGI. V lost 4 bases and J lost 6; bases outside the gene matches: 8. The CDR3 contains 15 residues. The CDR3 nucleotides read TGTGCCAGCAGTTCGACAGGGGGCGGAGGGGCTGAAGCTTTCTTT. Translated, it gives CASSSTGGGGAEAFF.

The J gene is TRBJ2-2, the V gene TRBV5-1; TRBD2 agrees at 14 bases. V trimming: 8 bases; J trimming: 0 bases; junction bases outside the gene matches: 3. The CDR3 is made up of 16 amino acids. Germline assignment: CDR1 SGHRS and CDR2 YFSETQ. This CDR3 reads CASRTSGGPNTGELFF. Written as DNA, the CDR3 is TGCGCCAGTAGGACTAGCGGGGGGCCGAACACCGGGGAGCTGTTTTTT. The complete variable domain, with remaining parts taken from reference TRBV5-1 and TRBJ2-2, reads KAGVTQTPRYLIKTRGQQVTLSCSPISGHRSVSWYQQTPGQGLQFLFEYFSETQRNKGNFPGRFSGRQFSNSRSEMNVSTLELGDSALYLCASRTSGGPNTGELFFGEGSRLTVL.

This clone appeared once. CDR3 sequence reads: CASSEGSGRIYEQYF. The CDR3, as DNA: TGTGCCAGCAGTGAAGGTAGCGGGAGAATCTACGAGCAGTACTTC. The gene calls are TRBV2 and TRBJ2-7; 9 bases are a match to TRBD2. CDR1 and CDR2 from the germline V gene are SNHLY and FYNNEI. Losses at the gene ends were 1 base for V and 3 bases for J; bases not matched to a gene: 4. The CDR3 covers 15 residues.

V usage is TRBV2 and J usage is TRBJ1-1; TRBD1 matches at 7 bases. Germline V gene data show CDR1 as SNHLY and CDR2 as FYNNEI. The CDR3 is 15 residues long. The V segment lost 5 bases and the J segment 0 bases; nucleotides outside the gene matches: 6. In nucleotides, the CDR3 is TGTGCCAGCAGTCGGGGACAGCAGATGAACACTGAAGCTTTCTTT. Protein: CASSRGQQMNTEAFF.

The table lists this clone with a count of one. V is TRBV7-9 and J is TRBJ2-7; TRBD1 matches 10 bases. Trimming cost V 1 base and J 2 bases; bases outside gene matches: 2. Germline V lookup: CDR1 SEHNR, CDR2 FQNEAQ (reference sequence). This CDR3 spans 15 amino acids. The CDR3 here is CASSLVGQGAYEQYF. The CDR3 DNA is TGTGCCAGCAGCTTAGTAGGACAGGGGGCCTACGAGCAGTACTTC.

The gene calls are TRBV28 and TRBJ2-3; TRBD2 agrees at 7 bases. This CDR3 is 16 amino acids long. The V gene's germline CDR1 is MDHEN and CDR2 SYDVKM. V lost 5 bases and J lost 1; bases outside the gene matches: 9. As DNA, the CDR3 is TGTGCCAGCAGTGGGGGGGGAGGGATCCGCACAGATACGCAGTATTTT. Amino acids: CASSGGGGIRTDTQYF.

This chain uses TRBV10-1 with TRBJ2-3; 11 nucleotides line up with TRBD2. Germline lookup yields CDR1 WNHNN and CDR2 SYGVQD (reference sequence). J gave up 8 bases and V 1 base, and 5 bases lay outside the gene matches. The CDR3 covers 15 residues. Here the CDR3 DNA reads TGCGCCAGCAGTGAGTTAGCGGGGGGGCCGGGTACGCAGTATTTT. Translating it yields CASSELAGGPGTQYF.

CDR3 in DNA: TGTGCCAGCAGCCCGGGACAAAACACCGGGGAGCTGTTTTTT. It codes for CASSPGQNTGELFF. V usage is TRBV7-9 and J usage is TRBJ2-2; D perhaps matches TRBD1 (6 bases). From germline, CDR1 is SEHNR and CDR2 FQNEAQ (reference sequence). This CDR3 is 14 amino acids long. V gave up 5 bases and J gave up 2 bases, with 9 bases separating them. Using reference TRBV7-9 and TRBJ2-2 for the parts outside the CDR3, the full variable domain is DTGVSQNPRHKITKRGQNVTFRCDPISEHNRLYWYRQTLGQGPEFLTYFQNEAQLEKSRLLSDRFSAERPKGSFSTLEIQRTEQGDSAMYLCASSPGQNTGELFFGEGSRLTVL.

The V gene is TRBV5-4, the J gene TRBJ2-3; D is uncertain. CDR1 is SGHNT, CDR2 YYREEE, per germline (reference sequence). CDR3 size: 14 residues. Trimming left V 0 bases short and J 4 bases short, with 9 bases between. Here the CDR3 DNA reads TGTGCCAGCAGCTTGGGACAAGCACCAGATACGCAGTATTTT. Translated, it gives CASSLGQAPDTQYF.

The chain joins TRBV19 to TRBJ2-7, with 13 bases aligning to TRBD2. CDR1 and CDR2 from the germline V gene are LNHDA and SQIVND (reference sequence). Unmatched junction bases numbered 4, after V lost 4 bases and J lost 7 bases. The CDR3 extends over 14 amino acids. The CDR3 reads CASSKGTSGAEQYF. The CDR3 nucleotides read TGTGCCAGTAGTAAAGGGACTAGCGGGGCGGAGCAGTACTTC.

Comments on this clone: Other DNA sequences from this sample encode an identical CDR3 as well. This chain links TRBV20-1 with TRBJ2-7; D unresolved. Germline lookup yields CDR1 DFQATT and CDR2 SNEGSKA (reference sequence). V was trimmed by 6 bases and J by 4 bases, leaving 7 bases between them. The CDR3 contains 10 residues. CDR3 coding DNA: TGCAGTGCGCGGTCGTACGAGCAGTACTTC. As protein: CSARSYEQYF.

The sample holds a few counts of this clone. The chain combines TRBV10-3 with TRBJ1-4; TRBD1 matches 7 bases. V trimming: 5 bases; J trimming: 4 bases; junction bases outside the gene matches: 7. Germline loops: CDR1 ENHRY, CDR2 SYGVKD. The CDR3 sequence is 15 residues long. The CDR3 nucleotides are TGTGCCATCAGTTCCGGGACAGAGAATAATGAAAAACTGTTTTTT. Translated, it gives CAISSGTENNEKLFF.

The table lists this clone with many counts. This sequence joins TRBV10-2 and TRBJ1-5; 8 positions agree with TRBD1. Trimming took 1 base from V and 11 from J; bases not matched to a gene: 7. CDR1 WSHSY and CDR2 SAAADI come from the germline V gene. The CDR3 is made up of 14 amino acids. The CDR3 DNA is TGCGCCAGCAGTGAGTGGGGACAGGCAGGGACCCAGCATTTT. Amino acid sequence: CASSEWGQAGTQHF.

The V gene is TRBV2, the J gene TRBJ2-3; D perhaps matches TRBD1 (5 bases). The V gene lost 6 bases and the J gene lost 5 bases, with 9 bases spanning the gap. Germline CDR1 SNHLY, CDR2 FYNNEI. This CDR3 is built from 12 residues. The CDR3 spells CASRGPIDTQYF. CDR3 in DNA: TGTGCCAGCAGGGGGCCGATAGATACGCAGTATTTT.

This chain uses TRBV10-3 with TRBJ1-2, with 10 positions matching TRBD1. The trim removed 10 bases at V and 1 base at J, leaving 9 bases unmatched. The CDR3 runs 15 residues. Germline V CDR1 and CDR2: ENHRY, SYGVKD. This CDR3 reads CATQWTGGLNYGYTF. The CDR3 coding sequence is TGTGCCACTCAATGGACAGGGGGACTTAACTATGGCTACACCTTC.

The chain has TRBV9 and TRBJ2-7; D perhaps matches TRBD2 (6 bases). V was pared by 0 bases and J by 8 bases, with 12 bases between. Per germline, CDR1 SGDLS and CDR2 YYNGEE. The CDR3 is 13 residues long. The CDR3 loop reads CASSVVGAGQQYF. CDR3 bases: TGTGCCAGCAGCGTAGTAGGTGCGGGACAGCAGTACTTC.

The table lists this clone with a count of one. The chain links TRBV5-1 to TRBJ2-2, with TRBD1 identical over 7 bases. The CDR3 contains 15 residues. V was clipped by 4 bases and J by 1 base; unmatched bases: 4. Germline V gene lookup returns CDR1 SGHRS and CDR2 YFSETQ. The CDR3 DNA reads TGCGCCAGCAGCCCCCGGGACAGGAACACCGGGGAGCTGTTTTTT. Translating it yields CASSPRDRNTGELFF. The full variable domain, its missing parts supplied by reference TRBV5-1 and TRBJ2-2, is KAGVTQTPRYLIKTRGQQVTLSCSPISGHRSVSWYQQTPGQGLQFLFEYFSETQRNKGNFPGRFSGRQFSNSRSEMNVSTLELGDSALYLCASSPRDRNTGELFFGEGSRLTVL.

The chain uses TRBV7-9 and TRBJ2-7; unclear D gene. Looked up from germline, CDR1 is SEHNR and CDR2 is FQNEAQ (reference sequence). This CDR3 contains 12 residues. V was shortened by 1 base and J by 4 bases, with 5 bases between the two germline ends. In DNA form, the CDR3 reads TGTGCCAGCAGCTTAGAGAGATACGAGCAGTACTTC. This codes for CASSLERYEQYF.

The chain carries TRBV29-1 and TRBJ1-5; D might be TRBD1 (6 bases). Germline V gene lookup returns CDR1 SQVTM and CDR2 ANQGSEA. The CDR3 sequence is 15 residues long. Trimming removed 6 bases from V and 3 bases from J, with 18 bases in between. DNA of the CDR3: TGCAGCGTGCAGGACAGCGGGAACATCAATCAGCCCCAGCATTTT. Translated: CSVQDSGNINQPQHF.